These 29 T cell receptor beta chains were sequenced from one sample in a study of response to subunit inactivated influenza vaccine (dated by TCRdb to the late 2010s). Read against the paper, the sample's time point label means: approximately 40 days after influenza vaccine administration. The library relied on RT-PCR. Sequencing was performed on an Illumina HiSeq 2500. The public reads were quality trimmed at Q25 with fastp and then assembled into clones with MiXCR by TCRdb, keeping productive beta chains. Rows with one shared CDR3 protein collapse into an entry with the most common genes and DNA. A total of some 480,000 distinct CDR3 sequences appear in this sample, 9.5% to 12% of them only once. Roughly 12% of the sample rests with the top ten. The source was PBMCs from blood, collected around seven weeks after vaccination. The receptors stem from a man in his fifties or sixties who received an inactivated influenza vaccine. Donor details come from another sample of the same person, matched by shared clones.

The sample holds a few counts of this clonotype. The V call is TRBV5-1, the J call TRBJ2-4; D perhaps matches TRBD1 (6 bases). Germline V lookup: CDR1 SGHRS, CDR2 YFSETQ. Trimming cost V 0 bases and J 1 base, with 11 bases left between them. CDR3 length equals 16 residues. The chain's CDR3 is CASSLVLGAAKNIQYF. CDR3 sequence (DNA): TGCGCCAGCAGCTTGGTTTTGGGGGCGGCCAAAAACATTCAGTACTTC.

This chain connects TRBV5-1 to TRBJ2-5; 10 nucleotides line up with TRBD2. V trimming: 0 bases; J trimming: 6 bases; junction bases outside the gene matches: 5. In germline, CDR1 is SGHRS, CDR2 YFSETQ. The CDR3 consists of 15 residues. CDR3 sequence (DNA): TGCGCCAGCAGCTTGGAAACTAGCGGGAAGAAGACCCAGTACTTC. This codes for CASSLETSGKKTQYF. Combining the CDR3 with reference TRBV5-1 and TRBJ2-5 gives the whole variable domain KAGVTQTPRYLIKTRGQQVTLSCSPISGHRSVSWYQQTPGQGLQFLFEYFSETQRNKGNFPGRFSGRQFSNSRSEMNVSTLELGDSALYLCASSLETSGKKTQYFGPGTRLLVL.

The sample holds a few counts of this clonotype. The chain has TRBV29-1 and TRBJ1-3, with unresolved D. The germline CDR1 and CDR2 sequences are SQVTM and ANQGSEA. Trimming took off 3 bases at V and 1 base at J, with 7 bases between the two ends. This CDR3 contains 13 residues. DNA of the CDR3: TGCAGCGTTGATCCCTTGTCTGGAAACACCATATATTTT. It translates to CSVDPLSGNTIYF.

This clonotype appeared many times. This chain joins TRBV15 and TRBJ2-2, with TRBD1 identical over 9 bases. This CDR3 has 16 residues. Trimming took 3 bases from V and 3 from J; bases not matched to a gene: 5. Germline V lookup: CDR1 LNHNV, CDR2 YYDKDF (reference sequence). The CDR3 DNA sequence: TGTGCCACCAGCAGTCCGGGACAGGGTTACACCGGGGAGCTGTTTTTT. It is translated as CATSSPGQGYTGELFF.

CDR3 in amino acids: CASSRRGQGRQETQYF. As DNA, the CDR3 is TGTGCCAGCAGCCGAAGAGGACAGGGACGTCAAGAGACCCAGTACTTC. The chain is built from TRBV11-2 and TRBJ2-5; 8 bases are shared with TRBD1. In germline, CDR1 is SGHAT, CDR2 FQNNGV. This CDR3 is 16 amino acids long. Unmatched junction bases numbered 10, after V lost 5 bases and J lost 2 bases.

The chain joins TRBV5-1 to TRBJ2-3; 9 nucleotides line up with TRBD1. The CDR3 totals 17 residues. Germline-derived CDR1 and CDR2 are SGHRS and YFSETQ. J lost 6 bases, V lost 5 bases, and 16 bases had no gene match. The CDR3 sequence is CASSRGRDRVSSDTQYF. CDR3 bases: TGCGCCAGCAGTCGGGGTCGGGACAGGGTATCCTCCGATACGCAGTATTTT.

There are many counts of this clonotype. The rearrangement joins TRBV29-1 to TRBJ2-5; no clear D. The CDR3 sequence is 11 residues long. Trimming shortened V by 6 bases and J by 6 bases, and 11 bases separated the two germline ends. CDR1 SQVTM and CDR2 ANQGSEA come from the germline V gene. The CDR3 spells CSVGHRKTQYF. Written as DNA, the CDR3 is TGCAGCGTCGGGCACCGTAAGACCCAGTACTTC.

In this sample, this clonotype turned up many times. The chain uses TRBV12-5 and TRBJ1-6; D is possibly TRBD1 (5 bases). The CDR3 spans 9 residues. The germline V gene encodes CDR1 LGHNT and CDR2 FRNRAP. The V gene lost 9 bases and the J gene lost 12 bases, with 6 bases spanning the gap. The DNA for the CDR3 is TGTGCTAGGGGGGGACCCCTCCACTTT. Translating gives CARGGPLHF.

This clonotype was seen many times. The V gene is TRBV25-1, the J gene TRBJ2-1, with D possibly being TRBD2 (5 bases). This CDR3 comprises 11 residues. V was cut by 7 bases and J by 9 bases, with 10 bases left in between. Germline V gene lookup returns CDR1 MGHDK and CDR2 SYGVNS. DNA for the CDR3: TGTGCCAGCACAGTGCGGGCTGAGCAGTTCTTC. It specifies CASTVRAEQFF. Supplemented by reference TRBV25-1 and TRBJ2-1, the full variable domain reads EADIYQTPRYLVIGTGKKITLECSQTMGHDKMYWYQQDPGMELHLIHYSYGVNSTEKGDLSSESTVSRIRTEHFPLTLESARPSHTSQYLCASTVRAEQFFGPGTRLTVL.

There are a few counts of this clonotype. The chain carries TRBV20-1 and TRBJ2-6; unclear D gene. V gave up 0 bases and J gave up 0 bases, with 6 bases separating them. The germline V gene has CDR1 DFQATT and CDR2 SNEGSKA (reference sequence). The CDR3 is 15 amino acids. CDR3 nucleotides: TGCAGTGCTAGAGATAGAGTCTCTGGGGCCAACGTCCTGACTTTC. It codes for CSARDRVSGANVLTF.

This clonotype came up many times. V usage is TRBV29-1 and J usage is TRBJ2-3, with D maybe TRBD2 (6 bases). Germline V CDR1 and CDR2: SQVTM, ANQGSEA. Trimming removed 0 bases from V and 7 bases from J, with 11 bases in between. This CDR3 spans 13 amino acids. The DNA for the CDR3 is TGCAGCGTTGAAGATCTTAGCGGAAATACGCAGTATTTT. Translation gives CSVEDLSGNTQYF.

This clonotype was counted a few times. The CDR3 coding sequence is TGTGCCAGTAGTCCCTCCGGAGGGACGGTCGCCTACGAGCAGTACTTC. This encodes CASSPSGGTVAYEQYF. This rearrangement joins TRBV19 to TRBJ2-7; a possible D gene is TRBD2 (6 bases). Trimming cost V 5 bases and J 2 bases, with 19 bases left between them. CDR3 size: 16 residues. Germline V lookup: CDR1 LNHDA, CDR2 SQIVND (reference sequence). Full variable domain (outside the CDR3, taken from reference TRBV19 and TRBJ2-7): DGGITQSPKYLFRKEGQNVTLSCEQNLNHDAMYWYRQDPGQGLRLIYYSQIVNDFQKGDIAEGYSVSREKKESFPLTVTSAQKNPTAFYLCASSPSGGTVAYEQYFGPGTRLTVT.

This sequence joins TRBV7-6 and TRBJ2-7; 11 bases are shared with TRBD2. After removal of 4 bases from V and 0 bases from J, the junction contained 8 bases not matched to a gene. From germline, CDR1 is SGHVS and CDR2 FNYEAQ. The CDR3 spans 17 residues. The CDR3, as DNA: TGTGCCAGCAGCTCTGGGACTAGCGGAACTGCCTCCTACGAGCAGTACTTC. Translating gives CASSSGTSGTASYEQYF.

This clonotype has a handful of counts. V usage is TRBV12-3 or TRBV12-4 and J usage is TRBJ2-3; 12 bases are shared with TRBD2. This CDR3 has 17 amino acids. Trimming removed 7 bases from V and 2 bases from J; junction bases left unmatched: 10. Here the CDR3 reads CASTFIGTSGPTDTQYF. The CDR3 DNA reads TGTGCCAGCACTTTCATCGGGACTAGCGGGCCCACAGATACGCAGTATTTT.

The chain employs TRBV20-1 and TRBJ1-4; D gene unclear. Trimming pared 7 bases from V and 2 bases from J, leaving 11 bases between. Germline CDR1 DFQATT, CDR2 SNEGSKA (reference sequence). This CDR3 has 13 amino acids. CDR3 loop: CSGLRVTNEKLFF. The DNA of the CDR3 is TGCAGTGGATTGAGGGTTACTAATGAAAAACTGTTTTTT.

The chain uses TRBV27 and TRBJ2-2, with TRBD1 as a possible D gene (6 bases). Germline V gene sequence: CDR1 MNHEY, CDR2 SMNVEV (reference sequence). V was pared by 5 bases and J by 7 bases, with 14 bases between. The CDR3 loop spans 14 amino acids. CDR3 DNA sequence: TGTGCCAGCAGTCCAGGGGCGTTTAGCGGGGAGCTGTTTTTT. It codes for CASSPGAFSGELFF.

V is TRBV7-2 and J is TRBJ2-1; D ambiguous. Trimming took 0 bases from V and 0 from J, leaving 9 bases between them. This CDR3 contains 16 residues. Germline CDR1 is SGHTA and CDR2 is FQGNSA. The CDR3 DNA is TGTGCCAGCAGCTTAGCGCAGGTAGCCTCCTACAATGAGCAGTTCTTC. It is translated as CASSLAQVASYNEQFF.

This clonotype was seen a few times. The CDR3, as DNA: TGTGCCAGCAGACGCAACGAGGGCCCCGTCTACGAGCAGTACTTC. Protein sequence: CASRRNEGPVYEQYF. This rearrangement joins TRBV12-3 or TRBV12-4 to TRBJ2-7, with TRBD2 as a possible D gene (5 bases). V was pared by 6 bases and J by 3 bases, with 18 bases between. The CDR3 spans 15 residues.

This clonotype has a handful of counts. This chain connects TRBV7-8 to TRBJ1-2; D is ambiguous. Trimming removed 2 bases from V and 4 bases from J, with 17 bases in between. This CDR3 comprises 16 residues. CDR1 SGHVS and CDR2 FQNEAQ come from the germline V gene. The CDR3 is CASSLSSTALGYGYTF. The CDR3 coding sequence is TGTGCCAGCAGCTTATCCTCAACGGCGTTAGGCTATGGCTACACCTTC.

This clonotype was counted many times. J is TRBJ2-7 and V is TRBV20-1; D might be TRBD1 (6 bases). There are 14 residues in the CDR3. The germline V gene has CDR1 DFQATT and CDR2 SNEGSKA (reference sequence). The V gene lost 6 bases and the J gene lost 5 bases, with 20 bases spanning the gap. The CDR3 reads CSAVSGQGIHEQYF. The CDR3 nucleotides read TGCAGTGCCGTAAGTGGGCAGGGGATCCACGAGCAGTACTTC.

This clonotype was picked up a small number of times. The J gene is TRBJ2-3, the V gene TRBV20-1, with D tentatively TRBD1 (6 bases). This CDR3 region has 14 residues. Germline lookup yields CDR1 DFQATT and CDR2 SNEGSKA (reference sequence). V dropped 4 bases and J dropped 2 bases, with 13 bases sitting between them. For the CDR3, the DNA is TGCAGTGCTATACACAGGGTCATCACAGATACGCAGTATTTT. It specifies CSAIHRVITDTQYF.

This clonotype was recorded a few times. V usage is TRBV3-1 and J usage is TRBJ1-1, with 7 bases that match TRBD1. This CDR3 has 15 amino acids. Germline-derived CDR1 and CDR2 are LGHDT and YNNKEL (reference sequence). With V trimmed by 4 bases and J by 3 bases, 8 bases remained unmatched. As DNA, the CDR3 is TGTGCCAGCAGCCGTTCCATAGGGGGCTACACTGAAGCTTTCTTT. This gives the protein CASSRSIGGYTEAFF.

This clonotype was seen many times. The chain joins TRBV5-1 to TRBJ1-1, with 9 bases aligning to TRBD1. V shed 0 bases and J 3 bases; nucleotides not matched to a gene: 6. Germline CDR1 and CDR2: SGHRS and YFSETQ. The CDR3 is made up of 16 amino acids. This CDR3 is CASSLVQGARDTEAFF. CDR3 coding DNA: TGCGCCAGCAGCTTGGTACAGGGGGCGCGGGACACTGAAGCTTTCTTT.

This clonotype was picked up a small number of times. The chain combines TRBV24-1 with TRBJ2-1; 16 bases match TRBD2. The V gene's germline CDR1 is KGHDR and CDR2 SFDVKD. J was trimmed by 8 bases and V by 2 bases; bases with no gene match: 5. The CDR3 runs to 17 residues. The CDR3, as DNA: TGTGCCACCAGTGATTCGGGACTAGCGGGAGGGAGGGATGAGCAGTTCTTC. It codes for CATSDSGLAGGRDEQFF.

This sequence joins TRBV11-2 and TRBJ2-7, with 11 bases aligning to TRBD1. This CDR3 comprises 16 residues. Germline V gives CDR1 SGHAT, CDR2 FQNNGV. V shed 5 bases and J 4 bases; nucleotides not matched to a gene: 10. CDR3 region: CASSHGPGTGGYEQYF. CDR3 sequence (DNA): TGTGCCAGCAGCCACGGTCCCGGGACAGGGGGTTACGAGCAGTACTTC.

V and J are TRBV6-2 or TRBV6-3 and TRBJ2-7, with D perhaps matching TRBD2 (6 bases). V was shortened by 5 bases and J by 2 bases, with 16 bases between the two germline ends. Germline values: CDR1 MNHEY, CDR2 SVGEGT. The CDR3 covers 15 residues. Here the CDR3 DNA reads TGTGCCAGCAGTCCTCCTCCGACTAGACCCTACGAGCAGTACTTC. This encodes CASSPPPTRPYEQYF.

In its sample, this clonotype was seen a few times. V and J are TRBV7-9 and TRBJ2-5; 7 bases fit TRBD2. J lost 4 bases, V lost 3 bases, and 11 bases had no gene match. Germline V gene lookup returns CDR1 SEHNR and CDR2 FQNEAQ (reference sequence). CDR3 length: 16 amino acids. CDR3 coding DNA: TGTGCCAGCAGCTTCCCCCGCTCCGGCGGGGGAGAGACCCAGTACTTC. Its translation: CASSFPRSGGGETQYF.

The sample holds many counts of this clonotype. CDR3 in amino acids: CSAKVFSSTGAERNNEQFF. The CDR3 DNA sequence: TGCAGTGCTAAAGTTTTTAGTTCGACAGGGGCCGAACGGAACAATGAGCAGTTCTTC. J is TRBJ2-1 and V is TRBV20-1; TRBD1 aligns across 8 bases. CDR1 and CDR2 from the germline V gene are DFQATT and SNEGSKA (reference sequence). CDR3 length: 19 amino acids. With V trimmed by 4 bases and J by 5 bases, 22 bases remained unmatched.

This clonotype was counted at least ten times. V usage is TRBV7-6 and J usage is TRBJ2-7; 11 bases fit TRBD1. This CDR3 region has 17 residues. The germline V gene encodes CDR1 SGHVS and CDR2 FNYEAQ. The trim removed 1 base at V and 3 bases at J, leaving 8 bases unmatched. The CDR3 here is CASSLDIGTGGSYEQYF. The DNA for the CDR3 is TGTGCCAGCAGCTTAGATATTGGGACAGGGGGTAGCTACGAGCAGTACTTC.